The following is a T cell receptor (beta chain) sequence with its context. What it binds is unknown. The gene names given are mouse names. The DNA ends 4 residues before the CDR3 does, and the rest of the CDR3 is filled in from the germline J gene. The sample comes from a study of CD8+ T cells in alopecia areata. Sequencing templates came from extracted RNA that was reverse transcribed into cDNA. Produced via immunoSEQ multiplex PCR; TCRdb's table is partial and in-frame only. The profile covers approximately 300,000 clones, none occurring a single time. The germline CDR1 and CDR2 sequences are NNHDY and SYVADS. The CDR3 runs to 15 residues. V was shortened by 0 bases and J by 1 base, with 7 bases between the two germline ends. Cutaneous lymph nodes were pooled and cells sorted by CD4, CD8alpha, NKG2D, NKG2ACE and more. Study-level findings and limits: Sharing of TCR sequences between patients (possibly for HLA-related reasons) was less clear than in mice. Lesional scalp, notably in alopecia totalis/universalis, had clonality above that of normal scalp.

This chain links TRBV13-3 with TRBJ2-2, with D perhaps matching TRBD1 (6 bases). The source of this sequence is a C3H/HeJ mouse with alopecia areata. The strain is characterized by the MHC haplotype H2-k. Sequenced material: CD4+ T cells sorted from a lymph node. CDR3 DNA (partial): TGTGCCAGCAGTGATGCAGGGGAAAACACCGGG. This encodes CASSDAGENTG. The entire CDR3 sequence reads CASSDAGENTGQLYF.